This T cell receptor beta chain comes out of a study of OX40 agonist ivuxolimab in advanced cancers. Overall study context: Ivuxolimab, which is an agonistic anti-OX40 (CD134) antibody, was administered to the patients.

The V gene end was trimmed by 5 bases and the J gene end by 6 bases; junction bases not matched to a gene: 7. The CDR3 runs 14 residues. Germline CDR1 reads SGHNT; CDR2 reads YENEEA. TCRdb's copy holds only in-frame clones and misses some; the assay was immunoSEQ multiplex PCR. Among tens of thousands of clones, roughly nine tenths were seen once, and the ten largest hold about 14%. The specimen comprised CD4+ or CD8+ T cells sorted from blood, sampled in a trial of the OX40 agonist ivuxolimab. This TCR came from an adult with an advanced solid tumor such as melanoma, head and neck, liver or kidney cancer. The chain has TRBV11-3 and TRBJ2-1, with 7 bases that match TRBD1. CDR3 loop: CASSPAHRGNEQFF. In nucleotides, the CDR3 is TGTGCCAGCAGCCCCGCCCACAGGGGCAATGAGCAGTTCTTC.